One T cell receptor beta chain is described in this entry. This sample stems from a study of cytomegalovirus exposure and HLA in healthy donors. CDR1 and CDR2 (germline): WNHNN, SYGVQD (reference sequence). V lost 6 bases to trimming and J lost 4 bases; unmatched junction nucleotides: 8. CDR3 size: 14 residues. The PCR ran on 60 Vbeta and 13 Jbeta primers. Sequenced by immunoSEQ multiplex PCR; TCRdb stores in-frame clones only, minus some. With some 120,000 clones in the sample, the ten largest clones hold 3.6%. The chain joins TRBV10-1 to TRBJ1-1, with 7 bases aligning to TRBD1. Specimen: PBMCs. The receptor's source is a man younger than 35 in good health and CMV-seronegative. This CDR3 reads CASSPGTATTEAFF. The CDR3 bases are TGCGCCAGCAGCCCGGGGACAGCTACCACTGAAGCTTTCTTT.